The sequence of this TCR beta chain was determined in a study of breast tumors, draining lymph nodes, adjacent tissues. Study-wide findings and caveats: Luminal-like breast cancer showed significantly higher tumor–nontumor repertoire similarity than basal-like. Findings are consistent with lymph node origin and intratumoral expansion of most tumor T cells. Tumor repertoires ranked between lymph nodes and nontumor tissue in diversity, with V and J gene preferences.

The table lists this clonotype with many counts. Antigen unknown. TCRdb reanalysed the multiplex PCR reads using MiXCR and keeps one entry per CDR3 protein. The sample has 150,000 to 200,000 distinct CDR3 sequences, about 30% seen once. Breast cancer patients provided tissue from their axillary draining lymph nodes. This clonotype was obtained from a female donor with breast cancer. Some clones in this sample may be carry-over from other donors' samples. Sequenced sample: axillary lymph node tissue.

In nucleotides, the CDR3 is TGTGCCATCAGTGTAACAGGATCCTACAATGAGCAGTTCTTC. Residues: CAISVTGSYNEQFF. This chain joins TRBV10-3 and TRBJ2-1; maybe TRBD1 (5 bases). The CDR3 totals 14 residues. Between the trimmed V and J ends, which lost 4 bases and 1 base, there was a span of 8 bases. From germline, CDR1 is ENHRY and CDR2 SYGVKD.